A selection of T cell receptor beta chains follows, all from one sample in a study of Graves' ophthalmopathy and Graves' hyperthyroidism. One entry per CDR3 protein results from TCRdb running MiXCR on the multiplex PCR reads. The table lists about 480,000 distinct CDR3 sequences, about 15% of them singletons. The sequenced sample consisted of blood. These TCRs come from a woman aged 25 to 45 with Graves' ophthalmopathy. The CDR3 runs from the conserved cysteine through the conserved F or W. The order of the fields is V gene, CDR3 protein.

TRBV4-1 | CASSGMDRKNSPLHF
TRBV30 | CAWNWGGGTEAFF
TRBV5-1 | CASSPGPSQPQHF
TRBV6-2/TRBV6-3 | CASSYSWWSGWANYGYTF
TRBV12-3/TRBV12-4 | CASSPGRGNSGNTIYF
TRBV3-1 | CASSARGDTEAFF
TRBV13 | CASSARTSGRHETQYF
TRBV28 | CASSARDSFYEQYF
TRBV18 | CASSRTESYEQYF
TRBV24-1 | CATQSRGGQPQHF
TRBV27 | CASRRTDYGVDAFF
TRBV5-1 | CASSLAGGSHEQYF
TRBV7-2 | CASSYRNGQGGYTF
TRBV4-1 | CASSPNRDYEQYF
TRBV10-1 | CASSKDLRETQYF
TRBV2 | CASSLGDKYF
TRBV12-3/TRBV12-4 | CASSLRGRQPQHF
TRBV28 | CASSLTYNYEQYF
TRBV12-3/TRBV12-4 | CASSFGGAGYGYTF
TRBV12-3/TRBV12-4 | CASSLGDRGLRSNQPQHF
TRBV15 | CATSLLRETGELFF
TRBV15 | CATSAVPRVREQYF
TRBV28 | CASSLRGHVYGYTF
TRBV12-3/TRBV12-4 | CASKLAGAAYEQYF
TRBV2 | CASRREAGTNQPQHF
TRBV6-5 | CASSYAPGQDYEQYF
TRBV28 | CASSQILSGGEETQYF
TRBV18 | CASSPRDKWDLFTEAFF
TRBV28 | CASSFWDSGSGETQYF
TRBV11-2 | CASSSPGQGRDSYEQYF
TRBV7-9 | CASSLASNPGEQYF
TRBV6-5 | CASRTTGKDGYTF
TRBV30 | CAWSHGAGTMTEAFF
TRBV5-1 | CASSLGRGSMGYGYTF